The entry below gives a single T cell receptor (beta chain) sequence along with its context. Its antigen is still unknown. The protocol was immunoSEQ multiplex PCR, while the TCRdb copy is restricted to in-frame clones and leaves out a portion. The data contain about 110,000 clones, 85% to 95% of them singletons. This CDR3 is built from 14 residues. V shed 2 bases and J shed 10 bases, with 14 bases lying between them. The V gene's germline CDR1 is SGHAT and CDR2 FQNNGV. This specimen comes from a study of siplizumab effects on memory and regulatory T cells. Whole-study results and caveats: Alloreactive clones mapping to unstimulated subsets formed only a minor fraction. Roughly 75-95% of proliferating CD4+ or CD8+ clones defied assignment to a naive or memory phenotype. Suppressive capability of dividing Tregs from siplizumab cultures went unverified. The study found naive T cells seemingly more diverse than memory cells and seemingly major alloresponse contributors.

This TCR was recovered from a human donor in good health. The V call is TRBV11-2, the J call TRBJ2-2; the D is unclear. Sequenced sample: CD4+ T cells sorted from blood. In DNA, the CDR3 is TGTGCCAGCAGCTTAATCGAGTACTACGCGGAGCTGTTTTTT. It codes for CASSLIEYYAELFF.